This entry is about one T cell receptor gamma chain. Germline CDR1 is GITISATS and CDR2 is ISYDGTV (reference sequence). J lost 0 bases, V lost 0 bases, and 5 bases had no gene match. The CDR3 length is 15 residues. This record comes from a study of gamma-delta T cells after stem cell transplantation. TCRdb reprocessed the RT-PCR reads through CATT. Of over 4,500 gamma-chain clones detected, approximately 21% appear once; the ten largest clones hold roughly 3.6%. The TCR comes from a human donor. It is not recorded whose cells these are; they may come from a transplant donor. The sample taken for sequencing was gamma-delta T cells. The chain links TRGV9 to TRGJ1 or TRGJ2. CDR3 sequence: CALWEVPGNYYKKLF. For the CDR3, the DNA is TGTGCCTTGTGGGAGGTGCCTGGGAATTATTATAAGAAACTCTTT.